This is a list of T cell receptor beta chains from one sample in a study of response to subunit inactivated influenza vaccine. TCRdb used MiXCR to reprocess the RT-PCR reads, holding one entry per CDR3 protein. The sample contains 800,000 to 1,000,000 distinct CDR3 sequences, over 20% of which appear only once. Sequenced here: PBMCs from blood, sampled less than 6 days after vaccination. Receptors originate from a man aged 45-60 years who received an inactivated influenza vaccine. The CDR3 runs from the conserved cysteine through the conserved F or W. The order of the fields is V gene, CDR3 protein.

v_gene: TRBV5-6
CDR3aa: CASSLKERTGPSYNEQFF

v_gene: TRBV7-9
CDR3aa: CPSSLAGGGETQYF

v_gene: TRBV7-8
CDR3aa: CASSFFVSGYSYEQYF

v_gene: TRBV27
CDR3aa: CTSRKDPGTDTQYF

v_gene: TRBV27
CDR3aa: CASRTVGRDTQYF

v_gene: TRBV6-2/TRBV6-3
CDR3aa: CASSPGTIHEQYF

v_gene: TRBV3-1
CDR3aa: CASSVAGGPYRETQYF

v_gene: TRBV20-1
CDR3aa: CSARDGLKGRGGLSYEQYF

v_gene: TRBV20-1
CDR3aa: CSAPGTGSTDTQYF

v_gene: TRBV7-2
CDR3aa: CASSLRFRSYF

v_gene: TRBV20-1
CDR3aa: CSARDIQGSETQYF

v_gene: TRBV4-2
CDR3aa: CASSQRSGSPDEQFF

v_gene: TRBV7-9
CDR3aa: CASSLVGSGAETQYF

v_gene: TRBV14
CDR3aa: CASSQVRLRELFF

v_gene: TRBV10-3
CDR3aa: CAISEAAGDTQYF

v_gene: TRBV7-2
CDR3aa: CASSLPTSSGLAGGKETQYF

v_gene: TRBV12-3/TRBV12-4
CDR3aa: CASSPLGRGSEKLFF

v_gene: TRBV15
CDR3aa: CATSRGTSGRLGFF

v_gene: TRBV6-1
CDR3aa: CASRTQPLAGMTDTKYF

v_gene: TRBV6-5
CDR3aa: CASSYSERGPQETQYF

v_gene: TRBV29-1
CDR3aa: CSVVGGTYEQYF

v_gene: TRBV20-1
CDR3aa: CSARDRPAANEKLFF

v_gene: TRBV20-1
CDR3aa: CSVRRGPYEQYF

v_gene: TRBV29-1
CDR3aa: CSVWWGSETQYF

v_gene: TRBV24-1
CDR3aa: CATSDLGRDTDTQYF

v_gene: TRBV25-1
CDR3aa: CASSGGTALGAFF

v_gene: TRBV5-6
CDR3aa: CASSRKAGGPRGTQYF

v_gene: TRBV10-3
CDR3aa: CAISERPGSGTEAFF

v_gene: TRBV12-3/TRBV12-4
CDR3aa: CASSRGANYGYTF

v_gene: TRBV20-1
CDR3aa: CSARDIGVATNEKLFF

v_gene: TRBV29-1
CDR3aa: CSVEDSNQPQHF

v_gene: TRBV30
CDR3aa: CAWSVRVTSGTGELFF

v_gene: TRBV7-2
CDR3aa: CASSLSREAEQYF

v_gene: TRBV3-1
CDR3aa: CASSQRAGIPEAFF

v_gene: TRBV20-1
CDR3aa: CSARDLGQGPYEQYF

v_gene: TRBV4-3
CDR3aa: CASSQDWADKEKLFF

v_gene: TRBV3-1
CDR3aa: CASSQVTSGTSGGRNIQYF

v_gene: TRBV20-1
CDR3aa: CSARDAANEQYF

v_gene: TRBV29-1
CDR3aa: CSVRGGQLNTEAFF

v_gene: TRBV10-3
CDR3aa: CAISEPRAGGSQYF

v_gene: TRBV20-1
CDR3aa: CSARTGPLGSHEQYF

v_gene: TRBV5-5
CDR3aa: CASSYRGVTEAFF

v_gene: TRBV28
CDR3aa: CASSAGGPNGETQYF

v_gene: TRBV5-4
CDR3aa: CASSSGGQTQETQYF